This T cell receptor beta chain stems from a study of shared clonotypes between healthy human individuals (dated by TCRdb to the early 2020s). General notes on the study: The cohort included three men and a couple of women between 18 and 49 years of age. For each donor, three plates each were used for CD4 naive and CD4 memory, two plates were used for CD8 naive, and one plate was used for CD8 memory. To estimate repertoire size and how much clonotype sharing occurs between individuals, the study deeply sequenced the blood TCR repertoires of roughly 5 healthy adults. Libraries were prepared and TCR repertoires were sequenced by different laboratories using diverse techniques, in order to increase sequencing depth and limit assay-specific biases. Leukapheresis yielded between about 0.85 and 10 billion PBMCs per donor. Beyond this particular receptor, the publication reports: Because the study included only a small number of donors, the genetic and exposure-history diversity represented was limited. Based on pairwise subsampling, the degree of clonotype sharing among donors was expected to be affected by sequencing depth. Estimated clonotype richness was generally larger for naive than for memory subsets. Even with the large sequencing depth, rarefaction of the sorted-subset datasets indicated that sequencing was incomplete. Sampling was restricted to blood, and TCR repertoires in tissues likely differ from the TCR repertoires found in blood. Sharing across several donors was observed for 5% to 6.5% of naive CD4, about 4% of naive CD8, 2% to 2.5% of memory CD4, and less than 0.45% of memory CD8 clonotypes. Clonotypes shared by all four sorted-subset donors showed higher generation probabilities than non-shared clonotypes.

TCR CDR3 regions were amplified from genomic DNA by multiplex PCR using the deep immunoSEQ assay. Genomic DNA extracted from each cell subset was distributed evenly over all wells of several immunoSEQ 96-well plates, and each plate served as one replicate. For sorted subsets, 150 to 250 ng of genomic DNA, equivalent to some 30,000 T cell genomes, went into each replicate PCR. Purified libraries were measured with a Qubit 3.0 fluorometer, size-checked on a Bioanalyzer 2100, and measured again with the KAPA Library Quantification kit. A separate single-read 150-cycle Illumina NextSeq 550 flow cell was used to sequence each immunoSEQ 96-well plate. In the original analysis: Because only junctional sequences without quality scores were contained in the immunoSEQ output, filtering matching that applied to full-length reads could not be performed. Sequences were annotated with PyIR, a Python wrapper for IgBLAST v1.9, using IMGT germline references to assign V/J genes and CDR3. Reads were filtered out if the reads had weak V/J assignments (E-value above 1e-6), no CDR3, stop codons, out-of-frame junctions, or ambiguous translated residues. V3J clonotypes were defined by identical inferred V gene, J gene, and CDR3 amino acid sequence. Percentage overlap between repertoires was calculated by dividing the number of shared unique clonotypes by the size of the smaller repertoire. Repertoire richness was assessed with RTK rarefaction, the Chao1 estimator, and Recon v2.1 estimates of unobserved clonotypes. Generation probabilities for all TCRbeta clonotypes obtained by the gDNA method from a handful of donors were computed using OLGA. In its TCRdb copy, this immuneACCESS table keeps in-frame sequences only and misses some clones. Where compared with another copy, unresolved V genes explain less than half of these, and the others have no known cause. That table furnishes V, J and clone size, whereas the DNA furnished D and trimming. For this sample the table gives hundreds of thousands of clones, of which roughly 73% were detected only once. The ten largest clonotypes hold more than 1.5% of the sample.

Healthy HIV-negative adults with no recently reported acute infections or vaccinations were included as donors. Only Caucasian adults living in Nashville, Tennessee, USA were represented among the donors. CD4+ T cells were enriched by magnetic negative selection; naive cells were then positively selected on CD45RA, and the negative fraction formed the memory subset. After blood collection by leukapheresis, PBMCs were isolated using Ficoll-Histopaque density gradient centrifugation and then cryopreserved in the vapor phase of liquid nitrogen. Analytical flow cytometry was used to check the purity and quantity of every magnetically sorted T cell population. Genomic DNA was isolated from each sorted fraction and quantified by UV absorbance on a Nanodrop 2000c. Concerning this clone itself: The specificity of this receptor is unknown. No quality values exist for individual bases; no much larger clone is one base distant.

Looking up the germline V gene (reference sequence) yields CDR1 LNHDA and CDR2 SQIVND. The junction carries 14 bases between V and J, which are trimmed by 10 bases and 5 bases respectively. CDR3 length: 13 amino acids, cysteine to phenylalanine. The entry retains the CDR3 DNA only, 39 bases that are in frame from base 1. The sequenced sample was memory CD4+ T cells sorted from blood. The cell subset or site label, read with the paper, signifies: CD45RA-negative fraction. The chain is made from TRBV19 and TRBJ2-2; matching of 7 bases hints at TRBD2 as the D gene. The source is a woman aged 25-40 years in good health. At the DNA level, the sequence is TGTGCCACCCGGGGGGCTGGGACCGGGGAGCTGTTTTTT. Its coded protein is CATRGAGTGELFF.